The 21 T cell receptor beta chains listed next were all sequenced from one sample in a study of beta chain features in type 1 diabetes. Every bit of the isolated RNA underwent reverse transcription, so sequencing read expressed TCRB transcripts. The repertoire was sequenced with immunoSEQ multiplex PCR; TCRdb's copy has only in-frame clones and lacks some. The sample records about 340,000 clones, 6.5% to 10% being singletons. The specimen was central memory CD4+ T cells from blood. These receptors came from a woman aged 18-35 years in good health.

This clone appeared a few times. The chain combines TRBV20-1 with TRBJ2-1, with no clear D. V was trimmed by 5 bases and J by 15 bases, leaving 17 bases between them. This CDR3 comprises 11 residues. Germline V gene data show CDR1 as DFQATT and CDR2 as SNEGSKA (reference sequence). The CDR3 sequence is CSAQTNRSPFF. The CDR3 DNA reads as TGCAGTGCTCAGACCAACCGGAGTCCGTTCTTC.

The chain combines TRBV21-1 with TRBJ2-7; the table's D gene call, TRBD2, was not cross checked with the DNA. TRBV21-1 represents a pseudogene. CDR3 length equals 15 residues. The CDR3 DNA follows: TGTGCCAGCAGCAGGATTAGCGGGAAGGGCAGGGAGCAGTACTTC. Translating gives CASSRISGKGREQYF.

This chain joins TRBV6-5 and TRBJ1-1, with no clear D. CDR1 and CDR2 (germline): MNHEY, SVGAGI. The length of the CDR3 is 12 residues. Trimming shortened V by 4 bases and J by 3 bases, and 6 bases separated the two germline ends. The CDR3 coding sequence is TGTGCCAGCAGTTTCTCGGACACTGAAGCTTTCTTT. Amino acids: CASSFSDTEAFF.

The genes are TRBV11-1 and TRBJ2-1; 7 bases map to TRBD2. CDR3 length: 15 amino acids. From germline, CDR1 is SGHAT and CDR2 FQDESV (reference sequence). Germline trimming cut 2 bases from V and 7 bases from J; bases unmatched to any gene: 8. CDR3 protein: CASSLWAREGNEQFF. In DNA form, the CDR3 reads TGTGCCAGCAGCTTATGGGCTAGGGAGGGGAATGAGCAGTTCTTC.

The V call is TRBV5-4, the J call TRBJ1-1; TRBD1 is a possible D gene (5 bases). Germline-derived CDR1 and CDR2 are SGHNT and YYREEE (reference sequence). The V end was cut by 6 bases, the J end by 1 base, with 16 bases between. CDR3 size: 15 residues. CDR3 nucleotide sequence: TGTGCCAGCACCCCGGCAACGGACAAGAACACTGAAGCTTTCTTT. It yields the protein CASTPATDKNTEAFF.

The chain recombines TRBV27 with TRBJ2-7; D perhaps matches TRBD1 (5 bases). The germline V gene encodes CDR1 MNHEY and CDR2 SMNVEV (reference sequence). V was pared by 4 bases and J by 2 bases, with 9 bases between. CDR3 length equals 13 residues. The CDR3 sequence: CASSSQGPYEQYF. For the CDR3, the DNA is TGTGCCAGCAGTTCCCAGGGTCCCTACGAGCAGTACTTC.

This rearrangement joins TRBV18 to TRBJ2-3; D call uncertain. Germline CDR1 reads KGHSH; CDR2 reads LQKENI. The CDR3 runs 14 residues. Trimming left V 4 bases short and J 2 bases short, with 10 bases between. CDR3 sequence: CASSRNTDTDTQYF. The DNA for the CDR3 is TGTGCCAGCTCACGAAACACCGACACAGATACGCAGTATTTT.

This chain joins TRBV18 and TRBJ2-7; D remains ambiguous. Germline CDR1 is KGHSH and CDR2 is LQKENI. This CDR3 has 13 residues. V was shortened by 4 bases and J by 6 bases, with 13 bases between the two germline ends. DNA for the CDR3: TGTGCCAGCTCACTGGAAATCCGAGGCGAGCAGTACTTC. Protein sequence: CASSLEIRGEQYF.

This clone was recorded at least ten times. This chain uses TRBV7-2 with TRBJ2-7; TRBD2 agrees at 8 bases. V shed 2 bases and J 4 bases; nucleotides not matched to a gene: 7. The CDR3 extends over 15 amino acids. CDR1 is SGHTA, CDR2 FQGNSA, per germline. The DNA of the CDR3 is TGTGCCAGCAGCTTAAGAAGCGGGAGAGAATACGAGCAGTACTTC. Amino acid sequence: CASSLRSGREYEQYF.

CDR3 in amino acids: CASRERTSGSKEQFF. CDR3 sequence (DNA): TGCGCCAGCCGGGAGAGGACTAGCGGGAGTAAAGAGCAGTTCTTC. The chain has TRBV5-1 and TRBJ2-1, with 13 nucleotides matching TRBD2. The length of the CDR3 is 15 residues. V lost 7 bases to trimming and J lost 10 bases; unmatched junction nucleotides: 11. Germline-derived CDR1 and CDR2 are SGHRS and YFSETQ.

The CDR3 protein is CASSPRTGSNTGELFF. CDR3 coding DNA: TGTGCCAGCAGCCCGAGGACAGGGTCGAACACCGGGGAGCTGTTTTTT. V usage is TRBV7-2 and J usage is TRBJ2-2; 8 bases agree with TRBD1. The length of the CDR3 is 16 residues. The germline gives CDR1 SGHTA, CDR2 FQGNSA. V shed 5 bases, J shed 0 bases, and the junction held 5 bases outside the gene matches.

The CDR3 coding sequence is TGCGCCAGCAGCCAAGAAGGAGGGAGGGCCCCAGATACGCAGTATTTT. Translated, it gives CASSQEGGRAPDTQYF. The chain has TRBV4-3 and TRBJ2-3, with 7 bases that match TRBD2. Trimming at V came to 0 bases and at J to 4 bases, leaving 7 bases not matched to a gene. This CDR3 has 16 amino acids. The V gene's germline CDR1 is LGHNA and CDR2 YSLEER.

As to this clone: A much larger clone sits a single nucleotide away, making a read error possible. This chain uses TRBV14 with TRBJ2-5; D unresolved. The V end was cut by 4 bases, the J end by 5 bases, with 8 bases between. In germline, CDR1 is SGHDN, CDR2 FVKESK. CDR3 size: 12 residues. The CDR3 is CASSPLRETQYF. The CDR3 DNA is TGTGCCAGCAGCCCCCTGAGGGAGACCCAGTACTTC.

This clone was observed a few times. V and J are TRBV28 and TRBJ1-2; the match to TRBD1 covers 7 bases. Unmatched junction bases numbered 6, after V lost 8 bases and J lost 0 bases. CDR3 length: 14 residues. Germline lookup yields CDR1 MDHEN and CDR2 SYDVKM. The CDR3 protein is CASLRDRANYGYTF. CDR3 in DNA: TGTGCCAGCCTGAGGGACAGAGCTAACTATGGCTACACCTTC.

This clone has more than one count but fewer than ten. The rearrangement joins TRBV28 to TRBJ1-2; D remains unclear. Germline V lookup: CDR1 MDHEN, CDR2 SYDVKM. This CDR3 contains 13 residues. The ends were cut back, 5 bases at V and 4 bases at J, with 11 bases in the middle. CDR3 DNA sequence: TGTGCCAGCAGTCCGACCGACGGCTATGGCTACACCTTC. Its translation is CASSPTDGYGYTF.

The CDR3 DNA reads TGTGCCAGCAGCGTAAAAAGCGGGATAAACATTCAGTACTTC. This sequence encodes CASSVKSGINIQYF. This chain connects TRBV11-2 to TRBJ2-4, with TRBD2 identical over 7 bases. The CDR3 totals 14 residues. Germline CDR1 and CDR2: SGHAT and FQNNGV. J was trimmed by 6 bases and V by 5 bases; bases with no gene match: 7.

In this sample, this clone turned up a few times. This sequence joins TRBV6-6 and TRBJ2-3, with TRBD2 identical over 9 bases. This CDR3 has 15 amino acids. V lost 7 bases to trimming and J lost 6 bases; unmatched junction nucleotides: 11. The germline V gene encodes CDR1 MNHNY and CDR2 SVGAGI (reference sequence). The CDR3 bases are TGTGCCAGCAACAGCGGGAGGCCCCCCGGGGATACGCAGTATTTT. Its protein product is CASNSGRPPGDTQYF.

The sample holds a few counts of this clone. V is TRBV21-1 and J is TRBJ2-2; TRBD1, the table's D call, was not compared with the DNA. TRBV21-1 is termed a pseudogene. CDR3 length: 13 amino acids. The CDR3 loop reads CASSSQGPGELFF. CDR3 in DNA: TGTGCCAGCAGCAGCCAGGGTCCCGGGGAGCTGTTTTTT.

This clone was observed a few times. The sample has other DNA sequences that encode this CDR3 too. This chain joins TRBV28 and TRBJ1-4; no clear D. Per germline, CDR1 MDHEN and CDR2 SYDVKM. The CDR3 has 11 residues. V was cut by 6 bases and J by 6 bases, with 5 bases left in between. The DNA for the CDR3 is TGTGCCAGCAGAACGTATGAAAAACTGTTTTTT. It encodes CASRTYEKLFF.

The V gene is TRBV29-1, the J gene TRBJ2-1; 8 positions match TRBD1. With V trimmed by 6 bases and J by 8 bases, 9 bases remained unmatched. Germline values: CDR1 SQVTM, CDR2 ANQGSEA. This CDR3 is 13 amino acids long. The CDR3, as DNA: TGCAGCGTAAACAGGGGGGTAAACGATGAGCAGTTCTTC. Translation gives CSVNRGVNDEQFF.

The chain recombines TRBV11-3 with TRBJ2-2, with D uncertain. From germline, CDR1 is SGHNT and CDR2 YENEEA. The CDR3 spans 13 residues. The V end lost 2 bases, the J end lost 4 bases, and 5 bases lay between the germline ends. DNA of the CDR3: TGTGCCAGCAGCTTATCTGGCACCGGGGAGCTGTTTTTT. This gives the protein CASSLSGTGELFF.